This T cell receptor beta chain was sequenced for a study of T cell responses to AZD1222 COVID-19 vaccine. General study results and limits: When two AZD1222 doses had been given, Spike-specific TCR breadth and depth rose. Repertoires were collected only later (after the peak T cell response had occurred). AZD1222 recipients seropositive at baseline numbered only six or seven. The donors showed a predominance of white British ancestry and of females, with possible underestimation of clonal diversity.

Using immunoSEQ multiplex PCR, the repertoire was profiled, and TCRdb retains in-frame clones only, with some absent. The sample shows around 110,000 clones, around nine tenths of them seen only once. On this clone: What it binds is unknown.

The CDR3 extends over 16 amino acids. The junction had 16 bases not matched to a gene; V was cut back by 8 bases and J by 5 bases. Germline V gene lookup returns CDR1 LGHNA and CDR2 YSLEER. The sequenced sample was peripheral blood, obtained 28 days after the second AZD1222 dose. The chain is built from TRBV4-3 and TRBJ2-5; 8 bases agree with TRBD2. This receptor was obtained from an adult who received the AZD1222 COVID-19 vaccine. The CDR3 DNA follows: TGCGCCAGCTCGAAAAGGAGCGGGAGCCTCCGGGAGACCCAGTACTTC. It specifies CASSKRSGSLRETQYF.